Following are 6 T cell receptor beta chains from one sample sequenced in a study of T-cell reconstitution after alpha-beta-depleted transplantation in children. Library preparation (for TCRbeta) was performed with unique molecular identifiers. TCRdb processed the PCR reads anew with MiXCR; each CDR3 protein has one entry. The table has about 610,000 distinct CDR3 sequences, 8% to 11% seen once; the top ten hold less than 5%. Sequences were derived from PBMCs from the stem cell graft donor, sampled from the stem cell graft. These receptors all come from a human donor who donated a stem cell graft to a child with acute myeloid leukemia.

This chain links TRBV24-1 with TRBJ2-1, with a possible D match to TRBD2 (5 bases). Germline lookup yields CDR1 KGHDR and CDR2 SFDVKD. CDR3 length: 12 amino acids. The germline V and J ends were trimmed by 4 bases and 9 bases, with 9 bases remaining between them. CDR3 coding DNA: TGTGCCACCAGTGAGGGGAGTGGTGAGCAGTTCTTC. Its protein is CATSEGSGEQFF.

In this sample, this clonotype turned up many times. This chain joins TRBV7-2 and TRBJ2-3; no reliable D call. There are 14 residues in the CDR3. Per the germline V gene, CDR1 is SGHTA and CDR2 is FQGNSA. Trimming left V 6 bases short and J 1 base short, with 11 bases between. The CDR3 loop is CASSYTGGTDTQYF. DNA for the CDR3: TGTGCCAGCAGTTATACTGGGGGCACAGATACGCAGTATTTT.

This clonotype was detected a few times. This chain uses TRBV19 with TRBJ2-1; either TRBD1 or TRBD2 may supply D (5 bases each). The CDR3 has 15 amino acids. The germline CDR1 and CDR2 sequences are LNHDA and SQIVND (reference sequence). V lost 5 bases to trimming and J lost 4 bases, with 15 bases between them. The CDR3 here is CASSPPRGRYNEQFF. DNA for the CDR3: TGTGCCAGTAGTCCCCCCCGGGGCCGGTACAATGAGCAGTTCTTC.

This clonotype was detected ten times or more. The J gene is TRBJ2-1, the V gene TRBV12-3 or TRBV12-4; TRBD2 is a possible D gene (5 bases). This CDR3 has 16 residues. Trimming stripped 7 bases from V and 1 base from J, with 17 bases between. The CDR3 region has the DNA TGTGCCAGCACCCTAAGTGGGAGAATATCCTACAATGAGCAGTTCTTC. It is translated as CASTLSGRISYNEQFF.

This clonotype was observed at least ten times. The chain links TRBV7-2 to TRBJ1-5; D not certain. Trimming took 2 bases from V and 3 from J, leaving 5 bases between them. Germline V lookup: CDR1 SGHTA, CDR2 FQGNSA. The CDR3 spans 13 residues. The CDR3 reads CASSLTLNQPQHF. CDR3 sequence (DNA): TGTGCCAGCAGCTTAACCCTCAATCAGCCCCAGCATTTT.

Many counts were recorded for this clonotype. V gene TRBV5-1 combines with J gene TRBJ2-7; possibly TRBD1 for D (5 bases). This CDR3 is built from 13 residues. The germline CDR1 and CDR2 sequences are SGHRS and YFSETQ. Trimming pared 4 bases from V and 2 bases from J, leaving 10 bases between. The CDR3 DNA reads TGCGCCAGCAGCATGGACAAGGCCTACGAGCAGTACTTC. This gives the protein CASSMDKAYEQYF.